This TCR beta chain was identified in a study of shared clonotypes between healthy human individuals. Study summary: The study used three CD4 naive, three CD4 memory, two CD8 naive and one CD8 memory plate per donor.

Healthy and HIV-negative, the adult donors had no recent acute infections or vaccinations. After removal of 5 bases from V and 0 bases from J, the junction contained 18 bases not matched to a gene. This CDR3 is 20 amino acids long. Per germline, CDR1 MDHEN and CDR2 SYDVKM. This clone was detected once. TCRdb's table, derived via immunoSEQ multiplex PCR, lists solely in-frame clones and lacks some. The sample consists of about 2.5 million clones, 92% of them appearing once. Sequencing was done on a sample of naive CD4+ T cells from PBMCs. Subset specified: CD45RA+ positively selected. J is TRBJ2-1 and V is TRBV28, with 8 bases fitting TRBD2. The receptor's source is a man between 18 and 29 years old in good health. Some clones in this sample may be carry-over from other donors' samples. CDR3 DNA sequence: TGTGCCAGCAGTCTCCTGGGACGTCTGACTAGCGCGAGCTCCTACAATGAGCAGTTCTTC. Its translation is CASSLLGRLTSASSYNEQFF.